The present entry profiles one T cell receptor (beta chain) with its context. The antigen remains undetermined. This sample was taken from a study of OX40 agonist ivuxolimab in advanced cancers. As for the study in general: Cancers in dose escalation were hepatocellular, melanoma, renal cell and head and neck. Among those treated, three patients had partial responses, one with hepatocellular carcinoma and two with cutaneous melanoma.

General study points: Normalized expansion of T-cell clones was also low for some nonresponders. On average, CD8+ T cells had more expanded clones than CD4+.

Libraries were prepared by immunoSEQ multiplex PCR; TCRdb keeps only in-frame clonotypes and omits some of them. This table holds about 40,000 clones, more than 75% found once. The source is an adult with an advanced solid tumor such as melanoma, head and neck, liver or kidney cancer. The sample consisted of CD4+ or CD8+ T cells sorted from blood, taken in a trial of the OX40 agonist ivuxolimab.

CDR3 loop: CASSLVGSREEAFF. For the CDR3, the DNA is TGTGCCAGCAGCTTAGTGGGGTCACGGGAGGAAGCTTTCTTT. The chain recombines TRBV11-2 with TRBJ1-1; D gene uncertain. Per germline, CDR1 SGHAT and CDR2 FQNNGV. Trimming pared 1 base from V and 8 bases from J, leaving 14 bases between. The CDR3 is 14 amino acids.